The present entry profiles one T cell receptor (beta chain) with its context. Its antigen is undetermined. Only in-frame clones appear in the TCRdb table, and some are missing; sequencing was by immunoSEQ multiplex PCR. The table shows over 100,000 clones, with around 85% occurring only once. This specimen comes from a study of T cell responses to AZD1222 COVID-19 vaccine. Between the trimmed V and J ends, which lost 5 bases and 0 bases, there was a span of 15 bases. In germline, CDR1 is SEHNR, CDR2 FQNEAQ (reference sequence). This CDR3 contains 16 residues. Overall study findings and caveats: Repertoire sampling occurred only after the peak T cell response.

The sequence was collected from an adult in good health. Sequencing used peripheral blood, obtained on day 0 of AZD1222 vaccination. This sequence joins TRBV7-9 and TRBJ2-3; D remains ambiguous. Written as DNA, the CDR3 is TGTGCCAGCAGCCAATTGTCCGATACTAGCACAGATACGCAGTATTTT. Its translation: CASSQLSDTSTDTQYF.